The present T cell receptor (beta chain) was sequenced within a study of chemoradiotherapy in HPV16-positive cancers. TCRdb's copy holds only in-frame clones and misses some; the assay was immunoSEQ multiplex PCR. The sample consists of some 9,600 clones, roughly 70% of them appearing once. V was shortened by 6 bases and J by 1 base, with 9 bases between the two germline ends. Germline V gene sequence: CDR1 MNHEY, CDR2 SVGAGI. CDR3 size: 13 residues. Study-wide results and caveats: Better recurrence-free survival went with HPV-responsive T-cell expansion in HPV16-positive patients. Non-HPV-specific T cells did not expand in tumors during treatment, whereas candidate HPV-specific clones and E7-related motifs did. The functional HPV-specific definition rests on just a couple of HPV16-positive patients.

This clone was seen a single time. Its antigen is still unknown. The source is a human donor with HPV-associated anogenital cancer. This specimen was collected from a patient who underwent chemoradiotherapy. This chain links TRBV6-5 with TRBJ1-1; D uncertain. The CDR3 region is CASSPLENTEAFF. Written as DNA, the CDR3 is TGTGCCAGCAGCCCCCTCGAGAACACTGAAGCTTTCTTT.